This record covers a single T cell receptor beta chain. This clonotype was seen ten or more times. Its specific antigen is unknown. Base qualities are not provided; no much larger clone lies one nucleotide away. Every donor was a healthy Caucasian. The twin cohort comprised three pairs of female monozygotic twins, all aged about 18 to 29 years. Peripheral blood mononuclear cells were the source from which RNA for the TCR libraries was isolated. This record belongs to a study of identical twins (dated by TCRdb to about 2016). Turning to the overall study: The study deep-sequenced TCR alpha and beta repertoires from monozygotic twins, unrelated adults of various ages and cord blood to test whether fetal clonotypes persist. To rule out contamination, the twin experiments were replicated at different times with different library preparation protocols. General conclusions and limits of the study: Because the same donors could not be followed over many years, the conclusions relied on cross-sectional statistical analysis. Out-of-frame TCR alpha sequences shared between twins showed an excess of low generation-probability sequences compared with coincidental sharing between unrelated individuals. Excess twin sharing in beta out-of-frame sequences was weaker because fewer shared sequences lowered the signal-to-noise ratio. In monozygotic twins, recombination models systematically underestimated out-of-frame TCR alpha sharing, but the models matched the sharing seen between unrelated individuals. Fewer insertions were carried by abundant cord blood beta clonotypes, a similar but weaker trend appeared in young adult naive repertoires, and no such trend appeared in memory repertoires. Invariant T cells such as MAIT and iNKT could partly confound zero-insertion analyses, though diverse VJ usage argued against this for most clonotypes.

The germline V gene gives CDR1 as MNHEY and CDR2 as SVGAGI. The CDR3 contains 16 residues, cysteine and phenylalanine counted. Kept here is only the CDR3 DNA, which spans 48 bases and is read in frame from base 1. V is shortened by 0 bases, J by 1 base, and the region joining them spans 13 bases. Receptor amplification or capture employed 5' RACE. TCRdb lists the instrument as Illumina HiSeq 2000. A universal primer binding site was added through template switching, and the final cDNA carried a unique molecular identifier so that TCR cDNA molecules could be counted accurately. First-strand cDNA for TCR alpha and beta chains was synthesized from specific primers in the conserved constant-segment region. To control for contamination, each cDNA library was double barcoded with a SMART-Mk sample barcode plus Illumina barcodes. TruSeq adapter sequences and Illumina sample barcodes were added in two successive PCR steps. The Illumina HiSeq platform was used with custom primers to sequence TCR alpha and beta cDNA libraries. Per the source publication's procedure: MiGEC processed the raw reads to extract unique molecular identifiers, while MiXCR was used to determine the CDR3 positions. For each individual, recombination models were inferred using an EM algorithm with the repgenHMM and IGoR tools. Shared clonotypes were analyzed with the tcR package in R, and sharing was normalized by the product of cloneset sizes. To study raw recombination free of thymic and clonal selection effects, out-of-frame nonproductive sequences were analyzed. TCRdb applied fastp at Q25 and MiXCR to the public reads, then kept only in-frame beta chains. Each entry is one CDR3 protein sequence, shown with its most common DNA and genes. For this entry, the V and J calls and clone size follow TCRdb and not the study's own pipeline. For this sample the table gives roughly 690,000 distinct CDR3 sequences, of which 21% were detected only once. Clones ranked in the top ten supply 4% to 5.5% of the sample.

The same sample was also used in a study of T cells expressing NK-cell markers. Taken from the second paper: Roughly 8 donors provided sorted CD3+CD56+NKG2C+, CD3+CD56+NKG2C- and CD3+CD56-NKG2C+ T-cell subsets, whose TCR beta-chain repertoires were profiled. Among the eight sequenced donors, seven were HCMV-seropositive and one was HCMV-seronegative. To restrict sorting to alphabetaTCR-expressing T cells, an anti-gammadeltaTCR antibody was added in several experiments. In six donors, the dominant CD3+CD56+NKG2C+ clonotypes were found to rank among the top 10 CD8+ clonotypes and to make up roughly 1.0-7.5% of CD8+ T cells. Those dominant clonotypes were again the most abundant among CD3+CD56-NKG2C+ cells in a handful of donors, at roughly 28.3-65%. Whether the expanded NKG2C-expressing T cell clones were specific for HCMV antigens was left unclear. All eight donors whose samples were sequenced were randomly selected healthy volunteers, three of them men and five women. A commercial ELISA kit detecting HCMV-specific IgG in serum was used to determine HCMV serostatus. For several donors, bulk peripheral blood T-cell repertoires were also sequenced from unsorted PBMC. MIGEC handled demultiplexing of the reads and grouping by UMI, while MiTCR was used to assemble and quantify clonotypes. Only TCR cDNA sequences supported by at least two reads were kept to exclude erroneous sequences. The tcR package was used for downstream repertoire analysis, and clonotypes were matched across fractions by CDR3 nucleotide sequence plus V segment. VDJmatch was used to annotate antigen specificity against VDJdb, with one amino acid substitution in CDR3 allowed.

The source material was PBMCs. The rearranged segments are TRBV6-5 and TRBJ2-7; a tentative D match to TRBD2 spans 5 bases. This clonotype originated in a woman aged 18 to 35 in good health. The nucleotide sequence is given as TGTGCCAGCAGTTACTCGTCCAGCGGCCCGTCCTACGAGCAGTACTTC. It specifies CASSYSSSGPSYEQYF.